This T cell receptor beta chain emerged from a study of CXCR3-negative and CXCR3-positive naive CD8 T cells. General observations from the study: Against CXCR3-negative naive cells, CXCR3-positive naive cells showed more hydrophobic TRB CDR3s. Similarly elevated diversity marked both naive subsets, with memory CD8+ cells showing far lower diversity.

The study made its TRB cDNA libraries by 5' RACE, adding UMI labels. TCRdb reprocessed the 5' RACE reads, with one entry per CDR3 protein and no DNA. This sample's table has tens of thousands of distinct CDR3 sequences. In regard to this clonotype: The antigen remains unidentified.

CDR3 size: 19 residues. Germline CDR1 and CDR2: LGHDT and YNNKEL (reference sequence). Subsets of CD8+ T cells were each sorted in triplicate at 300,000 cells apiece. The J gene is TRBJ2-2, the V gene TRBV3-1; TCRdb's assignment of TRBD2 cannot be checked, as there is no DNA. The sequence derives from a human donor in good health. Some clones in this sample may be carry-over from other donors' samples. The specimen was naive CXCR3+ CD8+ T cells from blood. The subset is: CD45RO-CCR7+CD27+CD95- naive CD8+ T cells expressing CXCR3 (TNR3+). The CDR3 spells CASSQERLAGSANTGELFF.